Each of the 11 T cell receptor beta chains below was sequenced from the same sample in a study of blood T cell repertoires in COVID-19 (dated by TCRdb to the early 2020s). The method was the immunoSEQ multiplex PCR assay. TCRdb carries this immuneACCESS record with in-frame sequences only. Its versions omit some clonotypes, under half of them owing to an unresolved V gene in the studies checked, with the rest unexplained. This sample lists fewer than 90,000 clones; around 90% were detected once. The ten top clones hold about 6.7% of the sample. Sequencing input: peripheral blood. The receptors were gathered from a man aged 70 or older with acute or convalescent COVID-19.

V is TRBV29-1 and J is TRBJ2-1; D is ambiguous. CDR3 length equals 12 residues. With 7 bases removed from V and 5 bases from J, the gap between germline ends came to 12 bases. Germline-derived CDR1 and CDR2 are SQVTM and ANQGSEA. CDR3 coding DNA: TGCAGCGCAAGCCCACAGAACAATGAGCAGTTCTTC. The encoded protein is CSASPQNNEQFF.

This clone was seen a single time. CDR3 sequence reads: CATSVPVLSNQPQHF. CDR3 bases: TGTGCCACCAGTGTCCCGGTTCTCTCTAATCAGCCCCAGCATTTT. The chain couples TRBV24-1 to TRBJ1-5; D unclear. This CDR3 is 15 amino acids long. CDR1 is KGHDR, CDR2 SFDVKD, per germline. V lost 5 bases and J 4 bases, leaving 14 bases between the germline ends.

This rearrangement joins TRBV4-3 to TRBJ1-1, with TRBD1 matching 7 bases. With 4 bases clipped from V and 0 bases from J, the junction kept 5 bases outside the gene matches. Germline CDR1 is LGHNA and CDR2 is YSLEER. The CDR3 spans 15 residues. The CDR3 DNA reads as TGCGCCAGCAGCCGGCAGGGACAGATGAACACTGAAGCTTTCTTT. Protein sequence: CASSRQGQMNTEAFF.

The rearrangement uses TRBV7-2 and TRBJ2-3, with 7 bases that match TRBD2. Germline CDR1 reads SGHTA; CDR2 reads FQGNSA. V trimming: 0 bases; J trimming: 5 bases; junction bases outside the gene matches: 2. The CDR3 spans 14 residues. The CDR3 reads CASSLAGGIDTQYF. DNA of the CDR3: TGTGCCAGCAGCTTAGCGGGAGGGATAGATACGCAGTATTTT.

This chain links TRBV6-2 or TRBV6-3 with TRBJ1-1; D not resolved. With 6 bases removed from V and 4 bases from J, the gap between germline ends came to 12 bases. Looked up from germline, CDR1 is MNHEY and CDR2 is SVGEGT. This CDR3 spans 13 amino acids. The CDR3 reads CASSRSEGTEAFF. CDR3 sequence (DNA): TGTGCCAGCAGCCGAAGTGAGGGCACTGAAGCTTTCTTT.

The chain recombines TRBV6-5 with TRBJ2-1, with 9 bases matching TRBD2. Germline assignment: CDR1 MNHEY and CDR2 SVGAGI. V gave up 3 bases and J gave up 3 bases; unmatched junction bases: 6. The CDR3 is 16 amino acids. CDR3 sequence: CASSYSAGGRYNEQFF. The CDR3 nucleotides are TGTGCCAGCAGTTATTCGGCGGGGGGGCGCTACAATGAGCAGTTCTTC.

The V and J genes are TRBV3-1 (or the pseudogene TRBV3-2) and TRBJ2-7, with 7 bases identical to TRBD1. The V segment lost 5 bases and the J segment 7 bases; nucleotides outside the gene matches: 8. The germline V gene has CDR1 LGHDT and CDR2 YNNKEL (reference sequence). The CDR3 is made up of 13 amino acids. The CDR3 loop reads CASSVQGMVEQYF. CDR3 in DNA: TGTGCCAGCAGCGTACAGGGGATGGTGGAGCAGTACTTC.

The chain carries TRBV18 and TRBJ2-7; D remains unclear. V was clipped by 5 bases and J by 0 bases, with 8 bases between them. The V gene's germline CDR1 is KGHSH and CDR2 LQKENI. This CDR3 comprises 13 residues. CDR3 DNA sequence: TGTGCCAGCTCAGATCTGAGCTCCTACGAGCAGTACTTC. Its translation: CASSDLSSYEQYF.

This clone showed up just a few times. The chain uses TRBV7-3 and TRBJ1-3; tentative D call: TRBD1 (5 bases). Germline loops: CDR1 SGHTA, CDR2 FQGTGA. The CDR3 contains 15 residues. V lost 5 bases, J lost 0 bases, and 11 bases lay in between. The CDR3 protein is CASSPGPASGNTIYF. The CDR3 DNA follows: TGTGCCAGCAGCCCAGGGCCTGCCTCTGGAAACACCATATATTTT.

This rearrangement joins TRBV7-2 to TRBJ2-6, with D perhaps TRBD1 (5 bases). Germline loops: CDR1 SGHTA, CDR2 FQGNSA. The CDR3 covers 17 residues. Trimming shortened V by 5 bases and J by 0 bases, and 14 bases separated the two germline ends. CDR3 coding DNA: TGTGCCAGCAGCCTACTACAGGTTGTCTCTGGGGCCAACGTCCTGACTTTC. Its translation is CASSLLQVVSGANVLTF.

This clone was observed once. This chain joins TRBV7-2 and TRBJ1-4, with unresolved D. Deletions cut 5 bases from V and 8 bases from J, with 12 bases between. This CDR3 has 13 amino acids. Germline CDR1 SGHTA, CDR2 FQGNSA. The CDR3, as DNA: TGTGCCAGCAGCCCAGGTTGGAGGGAAAAACTGTTTTTT. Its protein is CASSPGWREKLFF.